Presented here are 15 T cell receptor beta chains from one specimen sequenced in a study of cytomegalovirus exposure and HLA in healthy donors. With 60 Vbeta and 13 Jbeta primers, the PCR was carried out. TCRdb's copy holds only in-frame clones and misses some; the assay was immunoSEQ multiplex PCR. This table holds 150,000 to 200,000 clones, about 80% found once. The specimen sequenced was PBMCs. These receptors all stem from a woman in her 30s in good health and CMV-seropositive.

In the case of this clone: Mismatch with germline at one junction end may stem from a read error. The chain carries TRBV6-5 and TRBJ1-1; 7 bases line up with TRBD1. CDR3 size: 13 residues. Germline-derived CDR1 and CDR2 are MNHEY and SVGAGI. CDR3 in DNA: TGTGCCAGCAGTTCGGACAGGAACAGTGAAGCTTTCTTT. Translating it yields CASSSDRNSEAFF.

The V call is TRBV18, the J call TRBJ1-5; 9 positions match TRBD1. J lost 5 bases, V lost 1 base, and 6 bases had no gene match. Per the germline V gene, CDR1 is KGHSH and CDR2 is LQKENI. This CDR3 spans 16 amino acids. The CDR3 loop is CASSPRRTGDYQPQHF. CDR3 nucleotide sequence: TGTGCCAGCTCACCACGGAGGACAGGGGATTATCAGCCCCAGCATTTT. Complete variable domain (other parts from reference TRBV18 and TRBJ1-5): NAGVMQNPRHLVRRRGQEARLRCSPMKGHSHVYWYRQLPEEGLKFMVYLQKENIIDESGMPKERFSAEFPKEGPSILRIQQVVRGDSAAYFCASSPRRTGDYQPQHFGDGTRLSIL.

This clone was counted a single time. This sequence joins TRBV14 and TRBJ2-1; D is unresolved. This CDR3 comprises 17 residues. Trimming took off 4 bases at V and 6 bases at J, with 22 bases between the two ends. From germline, CDR1 is SGHDN and CDR2 FVKESK. CDR3 nucleotide sequence: TGTGCCAGCAGCCTTTCTGAGGCCCAAGCTCTCCGCAATGAGCAGTTCTTC. Amino acid sequence: CASSLSEAQALRNEQFF. Combining the CDR3 with reference TRBV14 and TRBJ2-1 gives the whole variable domain EAGVTQFPSHSVIEKGQTVTLRCDPISGHDNLYWYRRVMGKEIKFLLHFVKESKQDESGMPNNRFLAERTGGTYSTLKVQPAELEDSGVYFCASSLSEAQALRNEQFFGPGTRLTVL.

The rearrangement joins TRBV7-2 to TRBJ2-3; D remains unclear. Deletions cut 5 bases from V and 5 bases from J, with 8 bases between. Per the germline V gene, CDR1 is SGHTA and CDR2 is FQGNSA. The CDR3 totals 12 residues. CDR3 protein: CASSQPGDTQYF. DNA for the CDR3: TGTGCCAGCAGCCAACCGGGAGATACGCAGTATTTT.

The chain uses TRBV5-1 and TRBJ2-3; unclear D gene. The CDR3 totals 18 residues. V was pared by 0 bases and J by 1 base, with 18 bases between. Germline values: CDR1 SGHRS, CDR2 YFSETQ. The CDR3 loop reads CASSLEPFWRGGTDTQYF. CDR3 nucleotides: TGCGCCAGCAGCTTGGAGCCGTTTTGGCGCGGTGGCACAGATACGCAGTATTTT.

In this sample, this clone turned up a few times. The V call is TRBV4-1, the J call TRBJ2-2; TRBD1 is a possible D gene (6 bases). V lost 3 bases and J lost 2, with 13 bases in between. The CDR3 has 16 residues. The germline CDR1 and CDR2 sequences are MGHRA and YSYEKL. The CDR3 sequence is CASSQGAGSNTGELFF. The DNA of the CDR3 is TGCGCCAGCAGCCAGGGGGCAGGTTCTAACACCGGGGAGCTGTTTTTT.

The genes are TRBV18 and TRBJ2-7, with D unresolved. This CDR3 has 15 amino acids. The germline CDR1 and CDR2 sequences are KGHSH and LQKENI. V was trimmed by 2 bases and J by 0 bases, leaving 11 bases between them. CDR3 DNA sequence: TGTGCCAGCTCACCAATGTCCGGTAGCTCCTACGAGCAGTACTTC. Translated, it gives CASSPMSGSSYEQYF.

Comments on this clone: The sample has other DNA sequences that encode this CDR3 too. The chain recombines TRBV7-9 with TRBJ1-1; 8 bases are shared with TRBD1. Germline CDR1 SEHNR, CDR2 FQNEAQ (reference sequence). Trimming took 5 bases from V and 8 from J; bases not matched to a gene: 10. The CDR3 is 14 residues long. The CDR3 loop is CASSLTGDFGEAFF. Here the CDR3 DNA reads TGTGCCAGCAGCCTGACAGGGGATTTTGGCGAAGCTTTCTTT.

V and J are TRBV5-5 and TRBJ2-5, with D maybe TRBD2 (6 bases). The DNA end favors TRBJ2-7, so the J call may be wrong. The germline CDR1 and CDR2 sequences are SGHKS and YYEKEE (reference sequence). The CDR3 runs 13 residues. CDR3 sequence reads: CASSFLLAGEQYF. The CDR3 DNA reads as TGTGCCAGCAGCTTCTTACTAGCAGGCGAGCAGTACTTC.

The chain has TRBV28 and TRBJ1-5; 12 bases map to TRBD1. The V gene end was trimmed by 8 bases and the J gene end by 5 bases; junction bases not matched to a gene: 7. There are 15 residues in the CDR3. Germline V lookup: CDR1 MDHEN, CDR2 SYDVKM. This CDR3 reads CASGAGTGGYQPQHF. CDR3 nucleotide sequence: TGTGCCAGCGGGGCTGGGACAGGGGGCTATCAGCCCCAGCATTTT.

This chain uses TRBV7-2 with TRBJ2-7; 10 nucleotides match TRBD2. CDR3 length equals 14 residues. CDR1 is SGHTA and CDR2 is FQGNSA in the germline V gene. Unmatched junction bases numbered 12, after V lost 6 bases and J lost 10 bases. Here the CDR3 DNA reads TGTGCCAGCAGACAGGGGAGCGGGAGGGCCCAACAGTACTTC. Translation gives CASRQGSGRAQQYF. The full variable domain, rest sourced from reference TRBV7-2 and TRBJ2-7, is GAGVSQSPSNKVTEKGKDVELRCDPISGHTALYWYRQSLGQGLEFLIYFQGNSAPDKSGLPSDRFSAERTGGSVSTLTIQRTQQEDSAVYLCASRQGSGRAQQYFGPGTRLTVT.

The V and J genes are TRBV18 and TRBJ1-3; D is possibly TRBD1 (5 bases). CDR1 KGHSH and CDR2 LQKENI come from the germline V gene. This CDR3 has 15 amino acids. V lost 2 bases and J lost 0, with 8 bases in between. The CDR3 nucleotides read TGTGCCAGCTCACCATCGGACAACTCTGGAAACACCATATATTTT. Amino acid sequence: CASSPSDNSGNTIYF.

The J gene is TRBJ2-1, the V gene TRBV19; 8 bases match TRBD2. V trimming: 9 bases; J trimming: 7 bases; junction bases outside the gene matches: 8. From germline, CDR1 is LNHDA and CDR2 SQIVND (reference sequence). This CDR3 has 13 amino acids. The CDR3 coding sequence is TGTGCCAGCGGGAGGGCGAATTCTAATGAGCAGTTCTTC. It specifies CASGRANSNEQFF. The full variable domain, with the rest looked up from reference TRBV19 and TRBJ2-1, is DGGITQSPKYLFRKEGQNVTLSCEQNLNHDAMYWYRQDPGQGLRLIYYSQIVNDFQKGDIAEGYSVSREKKESFPLTVTSAQKNPTAFYLCASGRANSNEQFFGPGTRLTVL.

The rearrangement joins TRBV29-1 to TRBJ2-1; TRBD2 aligns across 7 bases. The CDR3 is 15 residues long. Germline trimming cut 6 bases from V and 5 bases from J; bases unmatched to any gene: 13. Germline V gives CDR1 SQVTM, CDR2 ANQGSEA. The CDR3 bases are TGCAGCGTGGGGGGTACCGCGGGAGATCACAATGAGCAGTTCTTC. It is translated as CSVGGTAGDHNEQFF.

This chain uses TRBV30 with TRBJ1-2; possible D gene TRBD1, 5 bases. The germline V and J ends were trimmed by 8 bases and 0 bases, with 10 bases remaining between them. CDR3 size: 12 residues. Germline values: CDR1 GTSNPN, CDR2 SVGIG (reference sequence). The CDR3 coding sequence is TGTGCCGGAACCAGGGCTAACTATGGCTACACCTTC. It translates to CAGTRANYGYTF.